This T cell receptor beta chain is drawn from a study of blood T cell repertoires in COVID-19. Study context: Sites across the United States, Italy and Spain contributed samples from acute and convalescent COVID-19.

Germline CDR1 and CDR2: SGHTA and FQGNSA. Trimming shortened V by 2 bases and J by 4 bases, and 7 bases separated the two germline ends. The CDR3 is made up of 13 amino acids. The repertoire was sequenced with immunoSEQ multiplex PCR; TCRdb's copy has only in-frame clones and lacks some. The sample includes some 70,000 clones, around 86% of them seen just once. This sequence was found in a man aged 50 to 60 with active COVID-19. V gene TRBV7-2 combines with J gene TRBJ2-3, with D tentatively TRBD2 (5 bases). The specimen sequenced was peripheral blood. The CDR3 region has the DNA TGTGCCAGCAGCTTAAACGGGGCAGATACGCAGTATTTT. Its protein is CASSLNGADTQYF.